This note documents a single TCR beta chain sequence. Its antigen is as yet unknown. This entry belongs to a study of T-cell memory formation after mild COVID-19. Study at large: Clusters of TCRs were largely donor specific.

Constant-segment primers were used for 5'RACE, and the resulting TCR alpha and TCR beta cDNA libraries carried sample barcodes and UMIs. In TCRdb, the 5' RACE reads were re-called with MiXCR into one record per CDR3 protein. The data contain 470,000 or so distinct CDR3 sequences, around a sixth of them singletons. Regarding the study as a whole: Shrinking CD4+ clones resided mostly in CM and EM, and CD8+ ones in EMRA. Some SARS-CoV-2-responding clones were already detected in memory before infection.

Material: PBMCs or a T cell subset sorted from them (not recorded which). This clonotype was sampled from an adult woman who had mild COVID-19 (a few samples of this study predate the infection). Cell type and time point are not known.

CDR3: CASSVGTDPGYTF. As DNA, the CDR3 is TGCGCCAGCAGCGTCGGGACAGATCCTGGCTACACCTTC. This chain links TRBV5-1 with TRBJ1-2; TRBD1 matches at 7 bases. V gave up 4 bases and J gave up 7 bases; unmatched junction bases: 7. Germline V gene lookup returns CDR1 SGHRS and CDR2 YFSETQ. The CDR3 runs 13 residues.